What follows are 10 T cell receptor beta chains derived from one specimen sequenced in a study of blood T cell repertoires in COVID-19. The assay was immunoSEQ multiplex PCR, and TCRdb's table has in-frame clones only and misses some. The sample consists of 210,000 or so clones, 80% to 90% of them appearing once. The specimen was peripheral blood. The source of these receptors is a woman aged 80 or over with active or convalescent COVID-19.

This chain connects TRBV7-2 to TRBJ1-6; TRBD1 agrees at 7 bases. From germline, CDR1 is SGHTA and CDR2 FQGNSA. CDR3 length: 15 residues. The trim removed 5 bases at V and 9 bases at J, leaving 10 bases unmatched. The CDR3 DNA reads as TGTGCCAGCAGCCCGGGACAGTGGGCTTTTTCACCCCTCCACTTT. It is translated as CASSPGQWAFSPLHF.

This chain connects TRBV11-3 to TRBJ1-1; D is undetermined. This CDR3 comprises 14 residues. Germline V CDR1 and CDR2: SGHNT, YENEEA. The germline V and J ends were trimmed by 0 bases and 5 bases, with 10 bases remaining between them. In nucleotides, the CDR3 is TGTGCCAGCAGCTTAGATCGCGGGGAGACTGAAGCTTTCTTT. Translation gives CASSLDRGETEAFF.

V is TRBV28 and J is TRBJ2-6, with D possibly matching TRBD2 (6 bases). V lost 5 bases to trimming and J lost 2 bases, with 7 bases between them. CDR3 length: 14 residues. Germline V gene lookup returns CDR1 MDHEN and CDR2 SYDVKM. The CDR3 bases are TGTGCCAGCAGTGCGGGAACTGGGGCCAACGTCCTGACTTTC. This sequence encodes CASSAGTGANVLTF.

With regard to this clone: The identical CDR3 is also encoded by other nucleotide sequences in the sample. V gene TRBV7-3 combines with J gene TRBJ1-1, with a tentative D call TRBD1 (6 bases). V dropped 5 bases and J dropped 0 bases, with 7 bases sitting between them. Germline V CDR1 and CDR2: SGHTA, FQGTGA. The CDR3 has 13 amino acids. The CDR3 spells CASSRTVNTEAFF. CDR3 in DNA: TGTGCCAGCAGCCGGACAGTGAACACTGAAGCTTTCTTT.

The gene calls are TRBV7-6 and TRBJ2-1; D is perhaps TRBD2 (5 bases). Germline lookup yields CDR1 SGHVS and CDR2 FNYEAQ. V lost 1 base, J lost 0 bases, and 10 bases lay in between. The CDR3 is made up of 16 amino acids. CDR3 in amino acids: CASSLDPAGSYNEQFF. In nucleotides, the CDR3 is TGTGCCAGCAGCTTAGATCCGGCGGGCTCCTACAATGAGCAGTTCTTC.

The rearrangement uses TRBV15 and TRBJ2-7; D is undetermined. V lost 0 bases and J 6 bases, leaving 15 bases between the germline ends. Germline CDR1 is LNHNV and CDR2 is YYDKDF (reference sequence). There are 15 residues in the CDR3. In DNA, the CDR3 is TGTGCCACCAGCAGAGATGCGGCTACCCCCGGCGAGCAGTACTTC. Protein: CATSRDAATPGEQYF. The variable domain in full, completed from reference TRBV15 and TRBJ2-7, reads DAMVIQNPRYQVTQFGKPVTLSCSQTLNHNVMYWYQQKSSQAPKLLFHYYDKDFNNEADTPDNFQSRRPNTSFCFLDIRSPGLGDTAMYLCATSRDAATPGEQYFGPGTRLTVT.

This sequence joins TRBV7-9 and TRBJ2-2, with 9 nucleotides matching TRBD1. The CDR3 length is 15 residues. Germline V gene sequence: CDR1 SEHNR, CDR2 FQNEAQ (reference sequence). Germline trimming cut 5 bases from V and 6 bases from J; bases unmatched to any gene: 7. CDR3 DNA sequence: TGTGCCAGCAGCCCGGACAGGGGAATGGCCGGGGAGCTGTTTTTT. It encodes CASSPDRGMAGELFF. Full variable domain (missing parts from reference TRBV7-9 and TRBJ2-2): DTGVSQNPRHKITKRGQNVTFRCDPISEHNRLYWYRQTLGQGPEFLTYFQNEAQLEKSRLLSDRFSAERPKGSFSTLEIQRTEQGDSAMYLCASSPDRGMAGELFFGEGSRLTVL.

The chain has TRBV7-2 and TRBJ1-3; TRBD1 matches at 8 bases. Trimming at V came to 2 bases and at J to 0 bases, leaving 12 bases not matched to a gene. This CDR3 is 19 amino acids long. Germline loops: CDR1 SGHTA, CDR2 FQGNSA. The CDR3 DNA sequence: TGTGCCAGCAGCTTATACCCCCGGGACAGGAGTAACTCTGGAAACACCATATATTTT. Amino acid sequence: CASSLYPRDRSNSGNTIYF.

Only a few counts were recorded for this clone. The chain combines TRBV10-2 with TRBJ2-2; 8 bases fit TRBD2. Germline V gives CDR1 WSHSY, CDR2 SAAADI. The V gene end was trimmed by 4 bases and the J gene end by 7 bases; junction bases not matched to a gene: 11. The CDR3 is 16 amino acids. The CDR3 bases are TGCGCCAGCAGTGTGTCCGCGGGGGGCCATGACGGGGAGCTGTTTTTT. Translation gives CASSVSAGGHDGELFF.

V usage is TRBV4-1 and J usage is TRBJ2-5; TRBD2 agrees at 9 bases. This CDR3 contains 14 residues. Germline lookup yields CDR1 MGHRA and CDR2 YSYEKL. The junction had 1 base not matched to a gene; V was cut back by 4 bases and J by 1 base. The CDR3 is CASSPSGIQETQYF. The CDR3 region has the DNA TGCGCCAGCAGCCCTAGCGGGATCCAAGAGACCCAGTACTTC.